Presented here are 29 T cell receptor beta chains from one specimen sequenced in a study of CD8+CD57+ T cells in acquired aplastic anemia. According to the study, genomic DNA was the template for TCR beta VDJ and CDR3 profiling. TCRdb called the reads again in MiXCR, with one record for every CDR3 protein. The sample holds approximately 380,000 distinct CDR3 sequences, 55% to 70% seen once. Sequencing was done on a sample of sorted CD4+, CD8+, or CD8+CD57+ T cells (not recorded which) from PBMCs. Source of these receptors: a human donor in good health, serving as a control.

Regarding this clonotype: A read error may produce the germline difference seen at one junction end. CDR3 DNA sequence: TGTGCCAGCAGTAACGACAGGGTGGGAAACACCGTATATTTT. It specifies CASSNDRVGNTVYF. This chain connects TRBV9 to TRBJ1-3, with 7 bases matching TRBD1. CDR3 length: 14 residues. In germline, CDR1 is SGDLS, CDR2 YYNGEE. The entire variable domain, with the rest obtained from reference TRBV9 and TRBJ1-3, is as follows: DSGVTQTPKHLITATGQRVTLRCSPRSGDLSVYWYQQSLDQGLQFLIQYYNGEERAKGNILERFSAQQFPDLHSELNLSSLELGDSALYFCASSNDRVGNTVYFGEGSWLTVV.

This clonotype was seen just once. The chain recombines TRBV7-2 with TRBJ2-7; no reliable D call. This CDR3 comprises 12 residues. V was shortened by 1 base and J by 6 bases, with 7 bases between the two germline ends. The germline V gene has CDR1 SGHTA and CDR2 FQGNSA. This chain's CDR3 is CASSLGIGEQYF. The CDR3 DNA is TGTGCCAGCAGCTTAGGGATCGGCGAGCAGTACTTC.

The CDR3 DNA is TGTGCCAGCAGCTCGGGCGGCAGGGGGCTTAATGAAGCTTTCTTT. This sequence encodes CASSSGGRGLNEAFF. The chain uses TRBV7-3 and TRBJ1-1; TRBD1 agrees at 8 bases. The CDR3 spans 15 residues. CDR1 and CDR2 from the germline V gene are SGHTA and FQGTGA. V lost 4 bases, J lost 7 bases, and 11 bases stayed unmatched.

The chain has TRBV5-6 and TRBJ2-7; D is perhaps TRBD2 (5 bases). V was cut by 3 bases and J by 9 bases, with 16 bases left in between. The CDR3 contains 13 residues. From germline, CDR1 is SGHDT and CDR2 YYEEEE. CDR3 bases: TGTGCCAGCAGCTCGACCAAGAGAGCGGTGCAGTACTTC. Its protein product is CASSSTKRAVQYF. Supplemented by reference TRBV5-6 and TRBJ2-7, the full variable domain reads DAGVTQSPTHLIKTRGQQVTLRCSPKSGHDTVSWYQQALGQGPQFIFQYYEEEERQRGNFPDRFSGHQFPNYSSELNVNALLLGDSALYLCASSSTKRAVQYFGPGTRLTVT.

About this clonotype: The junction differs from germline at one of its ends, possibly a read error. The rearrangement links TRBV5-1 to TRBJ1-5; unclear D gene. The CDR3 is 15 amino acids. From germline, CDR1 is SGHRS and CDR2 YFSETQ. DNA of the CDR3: TGTGCCAGCAGCTCGAACGAAGCGGTATATCAGCCCCAGCATTTT. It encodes CASSSNEAVYQPQHF.

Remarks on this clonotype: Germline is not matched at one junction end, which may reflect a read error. CDR3 sequence: CASSEGGPRTGELF. The DNA of the CDR3 is TGTGCCAGCAGTGAAGGGGGACCCAGGACCGGGGAGCTGTTC. The chain carries TRBV2 and TRBJ2-7; D may match TRBD1 or TRBD2 (5 bases each). The CDR3 covers 14 residues. The V gene's germline CDR1 is SNHLY and CDR2 FYNNEI.

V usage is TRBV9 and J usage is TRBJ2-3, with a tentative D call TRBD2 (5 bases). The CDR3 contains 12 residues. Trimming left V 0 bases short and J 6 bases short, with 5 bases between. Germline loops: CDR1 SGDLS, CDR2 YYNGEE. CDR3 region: CASSVVADTQYF. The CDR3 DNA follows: TGTGCCAGCAGCGTAGTAGCGGATACGCAGTATTTT.

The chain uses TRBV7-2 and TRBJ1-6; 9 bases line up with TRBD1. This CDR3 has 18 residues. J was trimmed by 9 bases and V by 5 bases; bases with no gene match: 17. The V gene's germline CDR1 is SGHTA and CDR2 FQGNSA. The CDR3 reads CASSQIGGLQGALSPLHF. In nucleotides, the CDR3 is TGTGCCAGCAGCCAAATCGGAGGTTTACAGGGGGCTCTTTCACCCCTCCACTTT.

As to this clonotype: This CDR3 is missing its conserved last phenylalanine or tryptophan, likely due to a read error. The CDR3 reads CASSRGYACGQYL. For the CDR3, the DNA is TGTGCCAGCAGCCGGGGGTACGCCTGCGGCCAGTACCTC. V is TRBV9 and J is TRBJ2-7, with D perhaps TRBD2 (6 bases). Trimming cost V 4 bases and J 10 bases, with 18 bases left between them. The V gene's germline CDR1 is SGDLS and CDR2 YYNGEE. The CDR3 runs 13 residues.

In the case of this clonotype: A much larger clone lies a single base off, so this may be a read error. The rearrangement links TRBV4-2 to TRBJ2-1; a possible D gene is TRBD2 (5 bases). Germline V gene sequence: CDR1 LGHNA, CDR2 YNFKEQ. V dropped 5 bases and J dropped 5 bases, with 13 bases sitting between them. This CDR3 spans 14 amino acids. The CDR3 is CASSFNAGHNEQFF. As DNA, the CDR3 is TGTGCCAGCAGCTTCAACGCGGGCCACAATGAGCAGTTCTTC.

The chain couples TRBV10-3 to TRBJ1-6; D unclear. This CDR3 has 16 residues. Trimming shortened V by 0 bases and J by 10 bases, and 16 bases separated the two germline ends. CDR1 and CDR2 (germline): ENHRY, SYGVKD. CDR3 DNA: TGTGCCATCAGTGAGTCCCCACCGTGGTGGGCATCACCCCTCCACTTT. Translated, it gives CAISESPPWWASPLHF.

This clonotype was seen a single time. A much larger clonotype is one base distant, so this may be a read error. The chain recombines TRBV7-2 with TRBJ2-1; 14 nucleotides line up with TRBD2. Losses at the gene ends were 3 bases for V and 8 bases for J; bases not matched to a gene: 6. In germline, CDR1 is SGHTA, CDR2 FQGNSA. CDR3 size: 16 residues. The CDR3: CASSLTSGGARDEQFF. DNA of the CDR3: TGTGCCAGCAGCTTGACTAGCGGGGGGGCCAGGGATGAGCAGTTCTTC. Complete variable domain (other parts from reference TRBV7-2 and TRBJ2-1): GAGVSQSPSNKVTEKGKDVELRCDPISGHTALYWYRQSLGQGLEFLIYFQGNSAPDKSGLPSDRFSAERTGGSVSTLTIQRTQQEDSAVYLCASSLTSGGARDEQFFGPGTRLTVL.

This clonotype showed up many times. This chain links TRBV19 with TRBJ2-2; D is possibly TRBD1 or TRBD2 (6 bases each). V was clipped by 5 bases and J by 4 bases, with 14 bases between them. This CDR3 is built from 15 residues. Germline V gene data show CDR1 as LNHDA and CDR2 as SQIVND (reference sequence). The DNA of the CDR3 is TGTGCCAGTAGTCCGACCAGGGGAGGCACCGGGGAGCTGTTTTTT. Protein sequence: CASSPTRGGTGELFF. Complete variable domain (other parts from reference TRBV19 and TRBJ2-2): DGGITQSPKYLFRKEGQNVTLSCEQNLNHDAMYWYRQDPGQGLRLIYYSQIVNDFQKGDIAEGYSVSREKKESFPLTVTSAQKNPTAFYLCASSPTRGGTGELFFGEGSRLTVL.

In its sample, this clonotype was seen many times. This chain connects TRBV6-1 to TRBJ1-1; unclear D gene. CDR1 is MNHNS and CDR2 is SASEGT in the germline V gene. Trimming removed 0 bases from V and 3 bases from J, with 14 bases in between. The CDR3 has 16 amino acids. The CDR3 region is CASSEAMALGDTEAFF. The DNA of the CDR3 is TGTGCCAGCAGTGAAGCGATGGCTCTCGGGGACACTGAAGCTTTCTTT.

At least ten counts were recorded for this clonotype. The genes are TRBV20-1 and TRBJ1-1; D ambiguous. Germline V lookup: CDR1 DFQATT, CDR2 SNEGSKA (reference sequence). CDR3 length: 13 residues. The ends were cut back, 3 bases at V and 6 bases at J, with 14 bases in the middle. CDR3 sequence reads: CSARVRLDAEAFF. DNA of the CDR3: TGCAGTGCTAGGGTCCGCCTGGACGCTGAAGCTTTCTTT.

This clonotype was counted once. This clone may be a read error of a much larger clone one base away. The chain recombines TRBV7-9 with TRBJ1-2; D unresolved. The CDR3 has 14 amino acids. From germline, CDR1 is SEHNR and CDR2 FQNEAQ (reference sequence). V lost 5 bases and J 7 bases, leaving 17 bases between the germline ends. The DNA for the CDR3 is TGTGCCAGCAGCCAAGGTCTGGGAGCCCTTGGCTACACCTTC. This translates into CASSQGLGALGYTF.

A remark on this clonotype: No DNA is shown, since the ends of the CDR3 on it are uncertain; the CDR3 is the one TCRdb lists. The CDR3 sequence is CATSLTEETQYFGYF. The chain combines TRBV7-9 with TRBJ2-7; the table calls TRBD2, which could not be checked here. The V gene's germline CDR1 is SEHNR and CDR2 FQNEAQ (reference sequence). The CDR3 region is 15 residues in length, termini included.

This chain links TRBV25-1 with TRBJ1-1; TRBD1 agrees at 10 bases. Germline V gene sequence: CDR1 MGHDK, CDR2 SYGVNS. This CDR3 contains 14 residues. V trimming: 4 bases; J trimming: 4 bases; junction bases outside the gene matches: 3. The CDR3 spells CASSGTGGLTEAFF. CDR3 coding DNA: TGTGCCAGCAGTGGGACAGGGGGACTCACTGAAGCTTTCTTT.

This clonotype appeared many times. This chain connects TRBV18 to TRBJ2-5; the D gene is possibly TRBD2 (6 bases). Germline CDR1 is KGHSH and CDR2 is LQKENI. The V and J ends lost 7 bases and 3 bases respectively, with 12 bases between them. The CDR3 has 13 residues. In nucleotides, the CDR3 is TGTGCCAGCTGCCGGGGGATAGAAGAGACCCAGTACTTC. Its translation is CASCRGIEETQYF. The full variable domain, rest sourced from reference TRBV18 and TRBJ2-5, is NAGVMQNPRHLVRRRGQEARLRCSPMKGHSHVYWYRQLPEEGLKFMVYLQKENIIDESGMPKERFSAEFPKEGPSILRIQQVVRGDSAAYFCASCRGIEETQYFGPGTRLLVL.

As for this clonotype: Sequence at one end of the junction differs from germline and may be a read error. The CDR3 region is CASSVAQAHYGYIF. CDR3 DNA: TGTGCCAGCAGCGTAGCTCAGGCTCACTATGGCTACATCTTC. The V call is TRBV5-1, the J call TRBJ1-2; the D is unclear. The germline V gene has CDR1 SGHRS and CDR2 YFSETQ. There are 14 residues in the CDR3.

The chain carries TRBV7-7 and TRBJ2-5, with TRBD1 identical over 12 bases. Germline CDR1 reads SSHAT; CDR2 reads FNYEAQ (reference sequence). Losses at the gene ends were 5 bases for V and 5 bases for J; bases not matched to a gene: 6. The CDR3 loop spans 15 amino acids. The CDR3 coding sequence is TGTGCCAGCAGCGCAGGGACAGGGGGCATGGAGACCCAGTACTTC. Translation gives CASSAGTGGMETQYF.

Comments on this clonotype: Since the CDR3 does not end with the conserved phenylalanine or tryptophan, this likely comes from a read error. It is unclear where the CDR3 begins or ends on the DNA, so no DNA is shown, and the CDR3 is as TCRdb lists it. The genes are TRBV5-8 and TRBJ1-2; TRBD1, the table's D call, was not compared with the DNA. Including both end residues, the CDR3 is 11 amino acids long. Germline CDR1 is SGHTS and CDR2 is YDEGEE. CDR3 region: CASSSKRGPPA.

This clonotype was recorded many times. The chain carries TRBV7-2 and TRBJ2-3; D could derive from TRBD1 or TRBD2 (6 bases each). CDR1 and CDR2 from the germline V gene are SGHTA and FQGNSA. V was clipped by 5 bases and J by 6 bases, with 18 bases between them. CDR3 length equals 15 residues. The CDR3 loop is CASSRFRGADDTQYF. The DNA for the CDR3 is TGTGCCAGCAGCCGTTTTAGGGGGGCTGACGATACGCAGTATTTT. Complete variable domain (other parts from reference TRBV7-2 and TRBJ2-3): GAGVSQSPSNKVTEKGKDVELRCDPISGHTALYWYRQSLGQGLEFLIYFQGNSAPDKSGLPSDRFSAERTGGSVSTLTIQRTQQEDSAVYLCASSRFRGADDTQYFGPGTRLTVL.

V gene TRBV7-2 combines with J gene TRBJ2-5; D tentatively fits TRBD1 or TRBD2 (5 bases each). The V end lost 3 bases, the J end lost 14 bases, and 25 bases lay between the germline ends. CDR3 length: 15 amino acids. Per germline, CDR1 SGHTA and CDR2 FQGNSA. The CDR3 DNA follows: TGTGCCAGCAGCTTCCCCGGGGCCCCGCCTGAAGCCTTCTACTTC. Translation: CASSFPGAPPEAFYF.

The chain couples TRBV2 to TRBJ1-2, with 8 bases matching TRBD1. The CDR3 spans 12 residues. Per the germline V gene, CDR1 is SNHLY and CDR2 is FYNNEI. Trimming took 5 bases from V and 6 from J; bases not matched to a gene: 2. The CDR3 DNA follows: TGTGCCAGCAGTCAGGGGGCAGATGGCTACACCTTC. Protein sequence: CASSQGADGYTF. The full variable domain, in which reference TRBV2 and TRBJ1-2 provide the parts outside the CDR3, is EPEVTQTPSHQVTQMGQEVILRCVPISNHLYFYWYRQILGQKVEFLVSFYNNEISEKSEIFDDQFSVERPDGSNFTLKIRSTKLEDSAMYFCASSQGADGYTFGSGTRLTVV.

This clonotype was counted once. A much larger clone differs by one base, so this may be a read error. CDR3 DNA: TGTGCCAGCAGCCGGAAACCAAATACGCAGTATTTT. It translates to CASSRKPNTQYF. V usage is TRBV12-3 or TRBV12-4 and J usage is TRBJ2-3; D is ambiguous. V shed 6 bases and J shed 7 bases, with 11 bases lying between them. CDR3 size: 12 residues.

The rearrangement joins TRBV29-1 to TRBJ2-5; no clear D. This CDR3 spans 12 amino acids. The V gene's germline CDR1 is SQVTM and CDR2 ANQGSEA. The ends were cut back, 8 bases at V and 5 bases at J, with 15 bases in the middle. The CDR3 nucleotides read TGCAGCCAAGTGAAAGTACAGGAGACCCAGTACTTC. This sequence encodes CSQVKVQETQYF.

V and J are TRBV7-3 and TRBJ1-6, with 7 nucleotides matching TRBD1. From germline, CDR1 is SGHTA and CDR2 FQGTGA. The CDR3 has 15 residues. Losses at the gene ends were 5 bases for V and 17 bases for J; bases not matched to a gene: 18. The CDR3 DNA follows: TGTGCCAGCAGCAGCGTAGACAGGGAAAGATCACACTTCCACTTT. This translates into CASSSVDRERSHFHF.

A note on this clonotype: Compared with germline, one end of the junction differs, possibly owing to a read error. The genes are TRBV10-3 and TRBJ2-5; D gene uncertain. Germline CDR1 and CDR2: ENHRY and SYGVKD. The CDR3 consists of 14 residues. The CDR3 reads CAISESTGQGTQYF. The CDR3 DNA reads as TGTGCCATCAGTGAGTCAACCGGTCAAGGGACCCAGTACTTC.